Presented here are 11 T cell receptor beta chains from one specimen sequenced in a study of a mutant IDH1 vaccine in newly diagnosed glioma. TCRdb's table, derived via immunoSEQ multiplex PCR, lists solely in-frame clones and lacks some. The table shows under 150,000 clones, with roughly 77% occurring only once. Their specific antigens are unknown. Time point here: week 11, during vaccination. A 20-mer mutant IDH1 peptide at 300 ug was injected subcutaneously with topical imiquimod. Source: PBMCs, taken from a glioma patient whose treatment included an IDH1 peptide vaccine. The receptors originated from a man aged 35 to 55 with glioma.

The gene calls are TRBV13 and TRBJ1-3; D uncertain. Germline lookup yields CDR1 PRHDT and CDR2 FYEKMQ (reference sequence). This CDR3 spans 17 amino acids. The ends were cut back, 5 bases at V and 3 bases at J, with 20 bases in the middle. CDR3 nucleotides: TGTGCCAGCAGCCCCCCGAGGGCGCGGGCGCGTGGAAACACCATATATTTT. This translates into CASSPPRARARGNTIYF.

The V gene is TRBV6-5, the J gene TRBJ2-1; D unresolved. This CDR3 has 13 residues. Germline assignment: CDR1 MNHEY and CDR2 SVGAGI. V was trimmed by 7 bases and J by 5 bases, leaving 12 bases between them. As DNA, the CDR3 is TGTGCCAGCACCGGTAGGCTCAACAATGAGCAGTTCTTC. It yields the protein CASTGRLNNEQFF.

The chain carries TRBV30 and TRBJ1-3, with unresolved D. Between the trimmed V and J ends, which lost 7 bases and 2 bases, there was a span of 18 bases. CDR3 length equals 15 residues. CDR1 is GTSNPN and CDR2 is SVGIG in the germline V gene (reference sequence). CDR3 coding DNA: TGTGCCTCCCCCCTGGGCAGGCGACCTGGAAACACCATATATTTT. Encoded protein: CASPLGRRPGNTIYF.

The V and J genes are TRBV28 and TRBJ1-3; no reliable D call. Looked up from germline, CDR1 is MDHEN and CDR2 is SYDVKM. V was trimmed by 3 bases and J by 1 base, leaving 7 bases between them. The CDR3 contains 14 residues. The CDR3 DNA reads TGTGCCAGCAGTTTTTCGGTATCTGGAAACACCATATATTTT. Protein: CASSFSVSGNTIYF.

The CDR3 reads CASSQDLTRVSPLHF. The CDR3 DNA follows: TGCGCCAGCAGCCAAGATTTGACCCGGGTTTCACCCCTCCACTTT. The chain joins TRBV4-3 to TRBJ1-6; the D is unclear. The CDR3 loop spans 15 amino acids. Trimming took 0 bases from V and 9 from J, leaving 12 bases between them. The germline CDR1 and CDR2 sequences are LGHNA and YSLEER.

V usage is TRBV7-2 and J usage is TRBJ1-2; D might be TRBD1 (6 bases). Germline V CDR1 and CDR2: SGHTA, FQGNSA. The CDR3 spans 14 residues. V lost 5 bases and J 1 base, leaving 11 bases between the germline ends. The CDR3 DNA is TGTGCCAGCAGCCTGGGACACCGTAACTATGGCTACACCTTC. Amino acid sequence: CASSLGHRNYGYTF. Full variable domain (rest looked up from reference TRBV7-2 and TRBJ1-2): GAGVSQSPSNKVTEKGKDVELRCDPISGHTALYWYRQSLGQGLEFLIYFQGNSAPDKSGLPSDRFSAERTGGSVSTLTIQRTQQEDSAVYLCASSLGHRNYGYTFGSGTRLTVV.

The V gene is TRBV5-4, the J gene TRBJ2-2; D gene ambiguous. CDR1 and CDR2 from the germline V gene are SGHNT and YYREEE (reference sequence). The V and J ends lost 0 bases and 5 bases respectively, with 5 bases between them. CDR3 length: 13 residues. In DNA, the CDR3 is TGTGCCAGCAGCTTGGTCGGAACCGGGGAGCTGTTTTTT. Its protein product is CASSLVGTGELFF.

The CDR3 DNA reads TGTGCCAGCAGTGACAGGACGAGCAATCAGCCCCAGCATTTT. Translated: CASSDRTSNQPQHF. The J gene is TRBJ1-5, the V gene TRBV2; D unclear. CDR3 length: 14 residues. Between the trimmed V and J ends, which lost 3 bases and 1 base, there was a span of 7 bases. In germline, CDR1 is SNHLY, CDR2 FYNNEI.

V and J are TRBV7-3 and TRBJ1-1; D is unclear. The germline V gene encodes CDR1 SGHTA and CDR2 FQGTGA. The CDR3 loop spans 15 amino acids. Trimming left V 4 bases short and J 1 base short, with 13 bases between. The CDR3 nucleotides read TGTGCCAGCAGCTCCGGCCATGGAACGAACACTGAAGCTTTCTTT. Protein sequence: CASSSGHGTNTEAFF.

The rearrangement links TRBV4-2 to TRBJ1-2, with D tentatively TRBD1 (5 bases). V was pared by 1 base and J by 8 bases, with 20 bases between. The CDR3 spans 16 residues. Germline CDR1 reads LGHNA; CDR2 reads YNFKEQ. The CDR3 nucleotides read TGTGCCAGCAGCCAAGCCCGGTTGTCAGGGAGTGACGGCTACACCTTC. Amino acid sequence: CASSQARLSGSDGYTF.

The chain uses TRBV18 and TRBJ1-4, with D possibly being TRBD1 (6 bases). V dropped 3 bases and J dropped 4 bases, with 12 bases sitting between them. CDR3 length equals 15 residues. Germline CDR1 reads KGHSH; CDR2 reads LQKENI. The CDR3 DNA reads TGTGCCAGCTCACCCCAGGGGCTGGTTAATGAAAAACTGTTTTTT. Translating it yields CASSPQGLVNEKLFF.